This note documents a single TCR beta chain sequence. This record belongs to a study of blood T cell repertoires in COVID-19. Turning to the study itself: T cells, B-cell-depleted T cells, or PBMCs provided the cDNA or gDNA that served as material.

CDR1 MNHEY and CDR2 SVGAGI come from the germline V gene. Trimming pared 6 bases from V and 4 bases from J, leaving 17 bases between. The CDR3 has 15 amino acids. TCRdb keeps only in-frame clones here, not all; method: immunoSEQ multiplex PCR. The sample lists roughly 220,000 clones, 84% seen once, with 15% to 20% in the top ten. The V call is TRBV6-5, the J call TRBJ2-3; the D gene is possibly TRBD2 (5 bases). The sequencing input was peripheral blood. The clonotype originates from a man aged 30-40 years with active or convalescent COVID-19. The CDR3 sequence is CASSLVIGGSDTQYF. CDR3 DNA: TGTGCCAGCAGCCTTGTCATCGGCGGGTCAGATACGCAGTATTTT.